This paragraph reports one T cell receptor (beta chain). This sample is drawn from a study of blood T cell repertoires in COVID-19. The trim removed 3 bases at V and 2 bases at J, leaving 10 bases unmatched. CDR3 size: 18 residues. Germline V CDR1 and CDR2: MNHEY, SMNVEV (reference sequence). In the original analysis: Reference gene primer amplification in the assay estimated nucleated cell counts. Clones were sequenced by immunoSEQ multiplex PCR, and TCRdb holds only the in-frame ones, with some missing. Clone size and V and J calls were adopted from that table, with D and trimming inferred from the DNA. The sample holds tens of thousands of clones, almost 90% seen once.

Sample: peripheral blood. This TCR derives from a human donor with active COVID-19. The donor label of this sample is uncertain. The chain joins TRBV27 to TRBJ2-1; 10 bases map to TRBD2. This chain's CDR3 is CASSFRLAGEMPYNEQFF. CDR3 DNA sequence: TGTGCCAGCAGTTTTAGGCTAGCGGGGGAAATGCCCTACAATGAGCAGTTCTTC.